This T cell receptor beta chain comes out of a study of cytomegalovirus exposure and HLA in healthy donors. PCR used 60 Vbeta primers and 13 Jbeta primers. Method: immunoSEQ multiplex PCR; TCRdb's copy keeps in-frame clones and lacks some. The sample has under 200,000 clones; approximately 84% are singletons. V shed 11 bases and J 7 bases; nucleotides not matched to a gene: 10. This CDR3 contains 13 residues. Germline lookup yields CDR1 LNHDA and CDR2 SQIVND (reference sequence). The sequence was collected from a man aged 25-45 years in good health and CMV-seropositive. The chain combines TRBV19 with TRBJ1-4; 7 bases map to TRBD1. The sequencing sample was made of PBMCs. The chain's CDR3 is CASGGGGSEKLFF. The CDR3 DNA reads TGTGCCTCGGGAGGGGGCGGAAGTGAAAAACTGTTTTTT.